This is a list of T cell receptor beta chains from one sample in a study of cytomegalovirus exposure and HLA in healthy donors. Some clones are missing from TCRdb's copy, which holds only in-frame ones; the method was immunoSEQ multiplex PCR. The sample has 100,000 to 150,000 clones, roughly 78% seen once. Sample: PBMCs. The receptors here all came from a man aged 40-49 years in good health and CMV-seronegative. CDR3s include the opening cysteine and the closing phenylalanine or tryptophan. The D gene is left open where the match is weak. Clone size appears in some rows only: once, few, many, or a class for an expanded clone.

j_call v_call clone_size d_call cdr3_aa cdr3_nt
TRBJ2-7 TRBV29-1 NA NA CSVLGDYDYEQYF TGCAGCGTTTTAGGAGACTACGATTACGAGCAGTACTTC
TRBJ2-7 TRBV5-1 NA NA CASSRSGSSYEQYF TGCGCCAGCAGCCGATCCGGGAGCTCCTACGAGCAGTACTTC
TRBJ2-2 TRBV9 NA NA CASSVEGRGGTGELFF TGTGCCAGCAGCGTAGAGGGGCGTGGGGGGACCGGGGAGCTGTTTTTT
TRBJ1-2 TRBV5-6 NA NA CASRAAGRINYGYTF TGTGCCAGCCGTGCGGCGGGGCGGATTAACTATGGCTACACCTTC
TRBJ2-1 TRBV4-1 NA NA CASSQDPESSYNEQFF TGCGCCAGCAGCCAAGATCCGGAGAGCTCCTACAATGAGCAGTTCTTC
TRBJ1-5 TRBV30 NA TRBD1 CAWSGGAGGDQPQHF TGTGCCTGGAGTGGCGGGGCAGGGGGAGATCAGCCCCAGCATTTT
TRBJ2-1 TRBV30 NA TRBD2 CARSSGSGSSGYNEQFF TGTGCCAGGAGTTCGGGTAGCGGGAGTTCTGGGTACAATGAGCAGTTCTTC
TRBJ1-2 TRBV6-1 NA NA CASTVLPGGYTF TGTGCCAGCACCGTGCTACCAGGGGGCTACACCTTC
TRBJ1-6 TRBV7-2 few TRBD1 CASTPRGQGYSPLHF TGTGCCAGCACCCCTCGGGGACAGGGTTATTCACCCCTCCACTTT
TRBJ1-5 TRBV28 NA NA CASSFYREQPQHF TGTGCCAGCAGTTTTTACAGGGAACAGCCCCAGCATTTT
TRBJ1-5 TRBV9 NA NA CASSPSQGQPQHF TGTGCCAGCAGCCCGAGCCAGGGTCAGCCCCAGCATTTT
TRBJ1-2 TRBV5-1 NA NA CASSFDTIYGYTF TGCGCCAGCAGCTTTGACACGATCTATGGCTACACCTTC
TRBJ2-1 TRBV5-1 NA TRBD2 CASSRTSGGYNEQFF TGCGCCAGCAGCCGCACTAGCGGGGGCTACAATGAGCAGTTCTTC
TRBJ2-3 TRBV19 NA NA CASSSQGTDTQYF TGTGCCAGTAGTTCACAGGGAACAGATACGCAGTATTTT
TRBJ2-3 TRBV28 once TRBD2 CASTPGGSGDTQYF TGTGCCAGCACCCCGGGGGGGAGCGGGGATACGCAGTATTTT
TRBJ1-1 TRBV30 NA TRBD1 CAWNDRGPVTEAFF TGTGCCTGGAATGACAGGGGGCCGGTAACTGAAGCTTTCTTT
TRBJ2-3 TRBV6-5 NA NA CASSRGGFSTDTQYF TGTGCCAGCAGCCGCGGAGGGTTTAGCACAGATACGCAGTATTTT
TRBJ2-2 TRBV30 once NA CAWSVLANTGELFF TGTGCCTGGAGTGTTTTGGCAAACACCGGGGAGCTGTTTTTT
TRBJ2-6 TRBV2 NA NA CASSSGAGANVLTF TGTGCCAGCAGTTCAGGGGCTGGGGCCAACGTCCTGACTTTC
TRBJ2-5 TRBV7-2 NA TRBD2 CASSLGGLAGAGETQYF TGTGCCAGCAGCTTAGGAGGACTAGCGGGAGCGGGGGAGACCCAGTACTTC
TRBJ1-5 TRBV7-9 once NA CASSTQGSNQPQHF TGTGCCAGCAGCACCCAGGGGAGCAATCAGCCCCAGCATTTT
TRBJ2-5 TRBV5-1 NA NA CASNTARAEGSETQYF TGCGCCAGCAATACGGCCCGGGCCGAGGGCTCAGAGACCCAGTACTTC
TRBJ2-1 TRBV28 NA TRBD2 CASTLGGRAVGEQFF TGTGCCAGCACCTTGGGCGGGAGGGCCGTCGGTGAGCAGTTCTTC
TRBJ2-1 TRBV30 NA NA CAWRYYNEQFF TGTGCCTGGAGGTACTACAATGAGCAGTTCTTC
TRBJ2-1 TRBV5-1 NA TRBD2 CASSLGTSGAYNEQFF TGCGCCAGCAGCTTGGGGACTAGCGGAGCCTACAATGAGCAGTTCTTC
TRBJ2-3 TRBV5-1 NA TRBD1 CASSAGQAQDTQYF TGCGCCAGCAGCGCAGGACAGGCCCAAGATACGCAGTATTTT
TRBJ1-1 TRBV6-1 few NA CASSEPGLNTEAFF TGTGCCAGCAGTGAACCCGGGTTGAACACTGAAGCTTTCTTT
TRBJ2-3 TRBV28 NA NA CASLQGTDTQYF TGTGCCAGCCTCCAGGGGACAGATACGCAGTATTTT
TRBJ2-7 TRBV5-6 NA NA CASSRREGATYEQYF TGTGCCAGCAGCCGCCGGGAGGGGGCCACCTACGAGCAGTACTTC
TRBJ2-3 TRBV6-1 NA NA CATLGLLTDAQYF TGTGCCACCCTCGGACTACTCACAGATGCGCAGTATTTT
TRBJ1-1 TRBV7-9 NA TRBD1 CASSGGTALNTEAFF TGTGCCAGCAGCGGCGGGACAGCACTGAACACTGAAGCTTTCTTT
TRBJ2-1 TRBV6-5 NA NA CASSYQGGGYNEQFF TGTGCCAGCAGTTACCAAGGGGGGGGCTACAATGAGCAGTTCTTC
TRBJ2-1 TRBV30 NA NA CAWTQGYSYNEQFF TGTGCCTGGACCCAGGGCTATTCCTACAATGAGCAGTTCTTC
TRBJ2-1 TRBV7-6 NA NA CASGDLYNEQFF TGTGCCAGCGGGGACTTATACAATGAGCAGTTCTTC
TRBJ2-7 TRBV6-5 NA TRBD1 CASITMGQGVGEQYF TGTGCCAGCATAACAATGGGACAGGGTGTGGGTGAGCAGTACTTC
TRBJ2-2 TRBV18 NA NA CASSPPSASTGELFF TGTGCCAGCTCACCACCGAGTGCGTCCACCGGGGAGCTGTTTTTT
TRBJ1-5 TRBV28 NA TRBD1 CASSLYSGQTSNQPQHF TGTGCCAGCAGTTTATACTCGGGACAGACTAGCAATCAGCCCCAGCATTTT
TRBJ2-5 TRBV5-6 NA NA CASSLILGQQETQYF TGTGCCAGCAGCTTAATCCTCGGACAGCAAGAGACCCAGTACTTC
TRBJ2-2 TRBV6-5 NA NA CASSAPKIGELFF TGTGCCAGCAGTGCCCCTAAGATCGGGGAGCTGTTTTTT
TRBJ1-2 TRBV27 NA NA CASKVLGAGSGYTF TGTGCCAGCAAAGTTCTGGGGGCAGGGTCTGGCTACACCTTC
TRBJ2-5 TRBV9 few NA CASSVGQEQETQYF TGTGCCAGCAGCGTAGGACAGGAACAAGAGACCCAGTACTTC
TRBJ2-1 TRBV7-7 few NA CASSLATTGFNEQFF TGTGCCAGCAGCCTAGCTACCACAGGGTTCAATGAGCAGTTCTTC
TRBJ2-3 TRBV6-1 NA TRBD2 CASSEDFGGGTATDTQYF TGTGCCAGCAGTGAAGACTTTGGGGGGGGAACTGCCACAGATACGCAGTATTTT
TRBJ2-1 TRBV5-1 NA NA CASSPLRGADGLNEQFF TGCGCCAGCAGCCCCCTCCGGGGGGCCGACGGATTGAATGAGCAGTTCTTC
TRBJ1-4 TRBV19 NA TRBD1 CASSTRDSQNEKLFF TGTGCCAGTAGTACTCGGGACAGCCAAAATGAAAAACTGTTTTTT
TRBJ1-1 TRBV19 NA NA CASSRLNTEAFF TGTGCCAGTAGTCGGTTGAACACTGAAGCTTTCTTT
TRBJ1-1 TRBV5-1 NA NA CASSLGGGSDTEAFF TGCGCCAGCAGCTTGGGGGGGGGAAGCGACACTGAAGCTTTCTTT
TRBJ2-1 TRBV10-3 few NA CAISDRGRGEQFF TGTGCCATCAGTGATAGAGGGAGAGGTGAGCAGTTCTTC
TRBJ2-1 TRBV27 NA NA CASSVGTGNEQFF TGTGCCAGCAGCGTCGGCACGGGGAATGAGCAGTTCTTC
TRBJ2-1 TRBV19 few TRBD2 CASISAGGSDEQFF TGTGCCAGTATTAGCGCCGGCGGGAGCGATGAGCAGTTCTTC
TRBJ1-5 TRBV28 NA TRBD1 CASIRQGIQPQHF TGTGCCAGCATAAGACAGGGAATTCAGCCCCAGCATTTT
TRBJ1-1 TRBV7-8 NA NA CASSQDRNTEAFF TGTGCCAGCAGTCAGGACAGGAACACTGAAGCTTTCTTT
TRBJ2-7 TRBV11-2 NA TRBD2 CASRAGLAGISEQYF TGTGCCAGCAGAGCGGGACTAGCGGGAATCAGCGAGCAGTACTTC
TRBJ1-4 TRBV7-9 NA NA CAPVEKLFF TGTGCCCCCGTGGAAAAACTGTTTTTT
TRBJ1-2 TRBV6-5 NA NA CASSYSRRGGNYGYTF TGTGCCAGCAGTTACTCGAGGCGGGGGGGGAACTATGGCTACACCTTC